The 6 T cell receptor beta chains presented below share a single source sample, sequenced in a study of regulatory T cells in long-lasting Graves disease. Building of the TCR beta libraries involved iRepertoire HTBI primers and Arm-PCR of CDR3 regions. TCRdb used MiXCR to reprocess the multiplex PCR reads, holding one entry per CDR3 protein. The sample lists about 320,000 distinct CDR3 sequences, 18% occurring once. Time point reported: newly diagnosed GD, antithyroid drugs for less than 3 months. Scientists built the TCR library using RNA that was extracted from PBMCs. This material consisted of peripheral blood mononuclear cells (PBMCs), taken at new diagnosis, from a patient treated with antithyroid drugs. The receptors here all came from a female donor with Graves disease.

The chain is built from TRBV19 and TRBJ2-7, with D unresolved. V dropped 3 bases and J dropped 3 bases, with 15 bases sitting between them. CDR1 and CDR2 (germline): LNHDA, SQIVND (reference sequence). The CDR3 sequence is 15 residues long. CDR3 residues: CASSISATIYYEQYF. The CDR3 DNA reads TGTGCCAGTAGTATCTCGGCAACTATCTACTACGAGCAGTACTTC.

This clonotype was found many times. CDR3 loop: CASSPATGWIYEQYF. The CDR3 DNA is TGTGCCAGCAGCCCAGCGACAGGGTGGATCTACGAGCAGTACTTC. The chain employs TRBV6-1 and TRBJ2-7; 7 bases align to TRBD1. The CDR3 contains 15 residues. V dropped 6 bases and J dropped 3; count of bases not matched to a gene: 11. The germline CDR1 and CDR2 sequences are MNHNS and SASEGT.

This clonotype was observed many times. The rearrangement uses TRBV11-2 and TRBJ2-1; D not resolved. From germline, CDR1 is SGHAT and CDR2 FQNNGV. Trimming left V 3 bases short and J 0 bases short, with 6 bases between. This CDR3 has 14 residues. CDR3 nucleotide sequence: TGTGCCAGCAGCTTTGGTTCCTCCTACAATGAGCAGTTCTTC. Translation gives CASSFGSSYNEQFF.

This clonotype showed up just a few times. V gene TRBV5-1 combines with J gene TRBJ1-6; 8 bases agree with TRBD1. Germline CDR1 reads SGHRS; CDR2 reads YFSETQ. Trimming at V came to 1 base and at J to 10 bases, leaving 4 bases not matched to a gene. CDR3 length equals 14 residues. The CDR3 is CASSLKDRDSPLHF. The CDR3 coding sequence is TGCGCCAGCAGCTTGAAGGACAGGGACTCACCCCTCCACTTT.

This clonotype was observed many times. The chain joins TRBV27 to TRBJ2-7; 7 bases are shared with TRBD1. Germline V CDR1 and CDR2: MNHEY, SMNVEV (reference sequence). The CDR3 length is 11 residues. Germline trimming cut 10 bases from V and 5 bases from J; bases unmatched to any gene: 5. The CDR3 loop is CATHRGNEQYF. The CDR3 coding sequence is TGTGCCACACACAGGGGTAACGAGCAGTACTTC.

The J gene is TRBJ2-5, the V gene TRBV9, with 9 positions matching TRBD2. Germline values: CDR1 SGDLS, CDR2 YYNGEE. The V gene end was trimmed by 7 bases and the J gene end by 4 bases; junction bases not matched to a gene: 11. The CDR3 is 15 amino acids. CDR3 nucleotides: TGTGCCAGCGGGCGGGAGGGCCATATCCGAGAGACCCAGTACTTC. Protein: CASGREGHIRETQYF.